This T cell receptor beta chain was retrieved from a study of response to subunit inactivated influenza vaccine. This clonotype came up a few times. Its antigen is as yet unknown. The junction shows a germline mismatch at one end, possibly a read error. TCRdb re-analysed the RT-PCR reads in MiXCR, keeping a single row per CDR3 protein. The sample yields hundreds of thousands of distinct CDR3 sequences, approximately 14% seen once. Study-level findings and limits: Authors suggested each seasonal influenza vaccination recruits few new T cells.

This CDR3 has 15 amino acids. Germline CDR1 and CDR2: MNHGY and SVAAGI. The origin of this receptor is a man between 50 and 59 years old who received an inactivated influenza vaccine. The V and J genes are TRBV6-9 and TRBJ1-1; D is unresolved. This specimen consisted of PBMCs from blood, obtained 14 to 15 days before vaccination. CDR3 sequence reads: CASSYANSPNSEAFF. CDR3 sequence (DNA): TGTGCCAGCAGTTATGCGAATAGCCCGAACTCTGAAGCTTTCTTT.